The source of this T cell receptor beta chain is a study of T cell repertoires in cytomegalovirus infection. Study details: Evidence of both CMV infection and a matching HLA type came from public TCR beta signatures.

TCRdb passed the reads through MiXCR, listing each CDR3 protein once. The data show about 770,000 distinct CDR3 sequences, 29% seen once. This clonotype has at least ten counts. Its cognate antigen is unknown. V lost 8 bases to trimming and J lost 3 bases; unmatched junction nucleotides: 5. Germline CDR1 and CDR2: SEHNR and FQNEAQ (reference sequence). The length of the CDR3 is 13 residues. The material was cultured CD8+ T cells from PBMCs, obtained from culture after CMV antigen stimulation. V and J are TRBV7-9 and TRBJ2-3, with TRBD2 identical over 7 bases. The receptor comes from a human donor in good health (CMV status not recorded). Some clones in this sample may be carry-over from other donors' samples. Here the CDR3 reads CASLDGGTDTQYF. The CDR3 DNA reads TGTGCCAGCCTCGACGGGGGGACAGATACGCAGTATTTT.